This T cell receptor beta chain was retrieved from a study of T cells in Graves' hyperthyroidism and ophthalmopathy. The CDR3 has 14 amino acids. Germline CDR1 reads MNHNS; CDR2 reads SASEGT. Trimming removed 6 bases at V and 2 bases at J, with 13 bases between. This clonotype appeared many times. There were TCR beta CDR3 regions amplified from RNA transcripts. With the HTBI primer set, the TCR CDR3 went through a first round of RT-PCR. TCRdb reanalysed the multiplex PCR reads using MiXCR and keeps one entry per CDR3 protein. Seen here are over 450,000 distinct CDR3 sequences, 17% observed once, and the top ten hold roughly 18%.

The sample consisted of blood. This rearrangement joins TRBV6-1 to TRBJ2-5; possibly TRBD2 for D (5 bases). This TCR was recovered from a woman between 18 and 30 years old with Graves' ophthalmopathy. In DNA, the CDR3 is TGTGCCAGCAGACTCGCGACTATTCAAGAGACCCAGTACTTC. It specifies CASRLATIQETQYF.